One T cell receptor (beta chain) is described in this entry. The target antigen is unknown. A second PCR of roughly 6 to 12 cycles used a sample-barcoded 5' primer and a J-beta primer mix. TCRdb used MiXCR to reprocess the 5' RACE reads, holding one entry per CDR3 protein. The sample yields roughly 730,000 distinct CDR3 sequences, roughly 56% seen once. The sample belongs to a study of blood T cells in healthy people across ages. Study findings and constraints: Not knowing donor CMV status may have confounded expanded clonotype changes. Per million T cells, the diversity of TCR beta decreased roughly linearly as age advanced.

V lost 7 bases, J lost 5 bases, and 11 bases lay in between. The CDR3 is made up of 12 amino acids. Germline V CDR1 and CDR2: SNHLY, FYNNEI. PBMCs numbering at least 7 million were isolated per sample. This chain joins TRBV2 and TRBJ2-5; the D is unclear. Sequencing input: blood. This sequence originates from a man aged 35-49 years in good health. CDR3 protein: CASTWQRETQYF. CDR3 sequence (DNA): TGTGCCAGCACGTGGCAGAGGGAGACCCAGTACTTC.